The 23 T cell receptor beta chains listed next were all sequenced from one sample in a study of breast tumors, draining lymph nodes, adjacent tissues. The lymph nodes were axillary draining lymph nodes from breast cancer patients. Using its own MiXCR run on the multiplex PCR reads, TCRdb lists one record per CDR3 protein. The repertoire includes around 100,000 distinct CDR3 sequences, approximately 22% of them detected once, and around 1.3% sits in the top ten. The sequencing input was axillary lymph node tissue. The receptor set was obtained from a female donor with breast cancer. Some clones in this sample may be carry-over from other donors' samples.

This clonotype was recorded a few times. The gene calls are TRBV19 and TRBJ2-3; TRBD1 aligns across 8 bases. V was pared by 0 bases and J by 6 bases, with 11 bases of the junction left unmatched. The germline CDR1 and CDR2 sequences are LNHDA and SQIVND (reference sequence). This CDR3 spans 17 amino acids. In nucleotides, the CDR3 is TGTGCCAGTAGTATAGATGGGTGGGCAGGGGGCGTGGATACGCAGTATTTT. Amino acid sequence: CASSIDGWAGGVDTQYF. The full variable domain, completed using reference TRBV19 and TRBJ2-3, is DGGITQSPKYLFRKEGQNVTLSCEQNLNHDAMYWYRQDPGQGLRLIYYSQIVNDFQKGDIAEGYSVSREKKESFPLTVTSAQKNPTAFYLCASSIDGWAGGVDTQYFGPGTRLTVL.

This clonotype was recorded many times. The CDR3 DNA reads as TGTGCCAGCAGCTTAGTCCAGGGGGGGAACAATGAGCAGTTCTTC. Residues: CASSLVQGGNNEQFF. The rearrangement links TRBV11-2 to TRBJ2-1, with D tentatively TRBD1 or TRBD2 (7 bases each). Germline V CDR1 and CDR2: SGHAT, FQNNGV. V dropped 1 base and J dropped 5 bases, with 12 bases sitting between them. The CDR3 has 15 residues.

This clonotype was counted ten times or more. The genes are TRBV9 and TRBJ1-6; D is unresolved. The length of the CDR3 is 13 residues. Trimming pared 2 bases from V and 12 bases from J, leaving 12 bases between. Germline CDR1 SGDLS, CDR2 YYNGEE. In DNA form, the CDR3 reads TGTGCCAGCAGCGTGGGCGGGCTGGAACCCCTCCACTTT. Translated: CASSVGGLEPLHF.

This clonotype was recorded many times. The chain links TRBV20-1 to TRBJ2-3; D not resolved. This CDR3 has 11 amino acids. The germline CDR1 and CDR2 sequences are DFQATT and SNEGSKA (reference sequence). V dropped 2 bases and J dropped 4 bases, with 4 bases sitting between them. CDR3 nucleotides: TGCAGTGCTAGAACGGCAGATACGCAGTATTTT. Amino acids: CSARTADTQYF.

This clonotype came up many times. The rearrangement links TRBV11-2 to TRBJ1-4, with D possibly being TRBD1 (5 bases). The germline V gene encodes CDR1 SGHAT and CDR2 FQNNGV. Deletions cut 1 base from V and 5 bases from J, with 17 bases between. The CDR3 contains 17 residues. CDR3 protein: CASSLGTWDRSNEKLFF. CDR3 DNA: TGTGCCAGCAGCTTAGGGACATGGGACCGCAGCAATGAAAAACTGTTTTTT.

In its sample, this clonotype was seen many times. This chain links TRBV4-1 with TRBJ2-7; D gene ambiguous. The germline V and J ends were trimmed by 0 bases and 7 bases, with 4 bases remaining between them. The CDR3 contains 11 residues. Germline V CDR1 and CDR2: MGHRA, YSYEKL. In nucleotides, the CDR3 is TGCGCCAGCAGCCAAGAGCAGGAGCAGTACTTC. Translating it yields CASSQEQEQYF.

This clonotype showed up many times. This rearrangement joins TRBV11-2 to TRBJ2-7, with D perhaps given as TRBD1 or TRBD2 (7 bases each). The V gene's germline CDR1 is SGHAT and CDR2 FQNNGV. The CDR3 runs to 15 residues. Deletions cut 5 bases from V and 5 bases from J, with 19 bases between. This CDR3 reads CASSRRLTGRDEQYF. CDR3 sequence (DNA): TGTGCCAGCAGCCGGCGACTGACAGGGAGGGACGAGCAGTACTTC.

A note on this clonotype: A much larger clonotype is one base distant, so this may be a read error. The chain recombines TRBV19 with TRBJ2-1; 10 nucleotides agree with TRBD2. Germline V gene data show CDR1 as LNHDA and CDR2 as SQIVND (reference sequence). This CDR3 is built from 17 residues. The V gene end was trimmed by 3 bases and the J gene end by 6 bases; junction bases not matched to a gene: 11. The CDR3 protein is CASSIRISGRSGNEQFF. The CDR3 DNA follows: TGTGCCAGTAGTATCCGGATTAGCGGGAGGTCTGGCAATGAGCAGTTCTTC. The complete variable domain, with remaining parts taken from reference TRBV19 and TRBJ2-1, reads DGGITQSPKYLFRKEGQNVTLSCEQNLNHDAMYWYRQDPGQGLRLIYYSQIVNDFQKGDIAEGYSVSREKKESFPLTVTSAQKNPTAFYLCASSIRISGRSGNEQFFGPGTRLTVL.

The rearrangement joins TRBV6-1 to TRBJ1-1; D may be TRBD1 (5 bases). The CDR3 is 17 amino acids. Per germline, CDR1 MNHNS and CDR2 SASEGT. V was clipped by 7 bases and J by 0 bases, with 21 bases between them. The CDR3: CASKSGQASAMNTEAFF. The CDR3 DNA follows: TGTGCCAGCAAATCGGGGCAGGCAAGCGCGATGAACACTGAAGCTTTCTTT.

Ten or more counts support this clonotype. This chain uses TRBV11-2 with TRBJ2-1; the match to TRBD1 covers 7 bases. The V segment lost 2 bases and the J segment 2 bases; nucleotides outside the gene matches: 6. The CDR3 runs 16 residues. CDR1 SGHAT and CDR2 FQNNGV come from the germline V gene. CDR3 DNA sequence: TGTGCCAGCAGCTTATCGATCCAGGGGGCCTACAATGAGCAGTTCTTC. This translates into CASSLSIQGAYNEQFF.

A remark on this clonotype: It may be a read error: a sequence one base away is much more abundant. This chain connects TRBV7-3 to TRBJ2-6; D possibly uses TRBD1 or TRBD2 (5 bases each). This CDR3 spans 15 amino acids. CDR1 and CDR2 (germline): SGHTA, FQGTGA. In DNA form, the CDR3 reads TGTGCCAGCAGCCCTGGGGGTACTGGGGCCAACGCCCTGACTTTC. Its translation is CASSPGGTGANALTF.

This clonotype has a count of ten or more. The chain has TRBV18 and TRBJ2-7; D is unclear. This CDR3 region has 13 residues. Germline V CDR1 and CDR2: KGHSH, LQKENI. V lost 2 bases and J lost 0, with 5 bases in between. The CDR3 spells CASSPAASYEQYF. CDR3 nucleotides: TGTGCCAGCTCACCAGCAGCCTCCTACGAGCAGTACTTC.

Points on this clonotype: A read error may be the cause here, since a much bigger clone is one base away. V usage is TRBV5-1 and J usage is TRBJ2-2, with D perhaps TRBD1 or TRBD2 (6 bases each). Germline-derived CDR1 and CDR2 are SGHRS and YFSETQ. Trimming removed 4 bases from V and 5 bases from J, with 18 bases in between. The CDR3 contains 16 residues. The chain's CDR3 is CASSRWGASVTGELFF. As DNA, the CDR3 is TGCGCCAGCAGCCGGTGGGGGGCTAGCGTAACCGGGGAGCTGTTTTTT.

The rearrangement joins TRBV28 to TRBJ2-1; D might be TRBD2 (6 bases). Germline assignment: CDR1 MDHEN and CDR2 SYDVKM. V was shortened by 0 bases and J by 6 bases, with 15 bases between the two germline ends. The CDR3 sequence is 16 residues long. The CDR3 here is CASSLWGMGGLNEQFF. The CDR3, as DNA: TGTGCCAGCAGTTTATGGGGGATGGGGGGACTCAATGAGCAGTTCTTC.

This clonotype was recorded a few times. J is TRBJ2-1 and V is TRBV3-1, with 10 bases matching TRBD2. Germline trimming cut 5 bases from V and 4 bases from J; bases unmatched to any gene: 11. Germline values: CDR1 LGHDT, CDR2 YNNKEL (reference sequence). CDR3 length: 17 residues. CDR3 residues: CASSSPEAGGPYNEQFF. DNA of the CDR3: TGTGCCAGCAGCTCCCCGGAAGCGGGAGGGCCATACAATGAGCAGTTCTTC.

This clonotype has at least ten counts. V usage is TRBV15 and J usage is TRBJ1-4; D ambiguous. Trimming left V 1 base short and J 8 bases short, with 5 bases between. Germline CDR1 and CDR2: LNHNV and YYDKDF (reference sequence). CDR3 length equals 12 residues. This CDR3 reads CATSRAGEKLFF. The CDR3, as DNA: TGTGCCACCAGCAGAGCCGGGGAAAAACTGTTTTTT.

This clonotype has only a few counts. The V call is TRBV27, the J call TRBJ1-5, with a possible D match to TRBD1 (6 bases). Germline V gene data show CDR1 as MNHEY and CDR2 as SMNVEV (reference sequence). The CDR3 extends over 15 amino acids. Trimming shortened V by 2 bases and J by 3 bases, and 11 bases separated the two germline ends. CDR3 in DNA: TGTGCCAGCAGTTTAGGGGGCGCGGTCAATCAGCCCCAGCATTTT. It is translated as CASSLGGAVNQPQHF.

This clonotype has ten or more counts. V is TRBV6-1 and J is TRBJ1-4; maybe TRBD1 (5 bases). The V gene's germline CDR1 is MNHNS and CDR2 SASEGT. This CDR3 contains 13 residues. Trimming stripped 5 bases from V and 8 bases from J, with 12 bases between. CDR3 residues: CASSIGGREKLFF. In nucleotides, the CDR3 is TGTGCCAGCAGTATCGGGGGTCGAGAAAAACTGTTTTTT.

This clonotype was observed at least ten times. The chain has TRBV2 and TRBJ2-5; a weak D match, TRBD2 (5 bases). Per germline, CDR1 SNHLY and CDR2 FYNNEI. Trimming cost V 0 bases and J 1 base, with 9 bases left between them. This CDR3 spans 15 amino acids. The CDR3 coding sequence is TGTGCCAGCAGTGAAGCGCGGGCAGCCCAAGAGACCCAGTACTTC. Translation: CASSEARAAQETQYF.

This clonotype was seen at least ten times. The chain combines TRBV5-4 with TRBJ1-5; 7 nucleotides align to TRBD1. The CDR3 contains 16 residues. The germline V gene encodes CDR1 SGHNT and CDR2 YYREEE (reference sequence). Losses at the gene ends were 4 bases for V and 1 base for J; bases not matched to a gene: 8. DNA of the CDR3: TGTGCCAGCAGCGCAGGGGGGCGCGGGAGCAATCAGCCCCAGCATTTT. Translation gives CASSAGGRGSNQPQHF.

A word on this clonotype: A junction boundary mismatches the germline segment, possibly from a read error. The chain carries TRBV7-9 and TRBJ2-3, with TRBD2 matching 10 bases. CDR1 is SEHNR, CDR2 FQNEAQ, per germline (reference sequence). The CDR3 loop spans 16 amino acids. Here the CDR3 reads CVSSPFSGGAGDTQYF. CDR3 nucleotides: TGTGTCAGCAGCCCCTTCAGCGGGGGGGCCGGAGATACGCAGTATTTT.

In regard to this clonotype: This may be a read error: a much more frequent sequence differs by one nucleotide. The rearrangement uses TRBV4-2 and TRBJ1-3, with D possibly TRBD1 on 6 matching bases. The ends were cut back, 4 bases at V and 0 bases at J, with 13 bases in the middle. The CDR3 covers 16 residues. Germline V gene data show CDR1 as LGHNA and CDR2 as YNFKEQ. The CDR3 DNA sequence: TGTGCCAGCAGCCCTAACGGGGGGGCCTCTGGAAACACCATATATTTT. This gives the protein CASSPNGGASGNTIYF.

This clonotype was counted at least ten times. This chain uses TRBV5-1 with TRBJ2-7, with 7 bases fitting TRBD2. Germline CDR1 is SGHRS and CDR2 is YFSETQ. This CDR3 spans 15 amino acids. The V gene end was trimmed by 1 base and the J gene end by 6 bases; junction bases not matched to a gene: 10. The CDR3 sequence is CASSLRGGSQGEQYF. The CDR3 nucleotides are TGCGCCAGCAGCTTGAGGGGCGGGAGCCAGGGCGAGCAGTACTTC.